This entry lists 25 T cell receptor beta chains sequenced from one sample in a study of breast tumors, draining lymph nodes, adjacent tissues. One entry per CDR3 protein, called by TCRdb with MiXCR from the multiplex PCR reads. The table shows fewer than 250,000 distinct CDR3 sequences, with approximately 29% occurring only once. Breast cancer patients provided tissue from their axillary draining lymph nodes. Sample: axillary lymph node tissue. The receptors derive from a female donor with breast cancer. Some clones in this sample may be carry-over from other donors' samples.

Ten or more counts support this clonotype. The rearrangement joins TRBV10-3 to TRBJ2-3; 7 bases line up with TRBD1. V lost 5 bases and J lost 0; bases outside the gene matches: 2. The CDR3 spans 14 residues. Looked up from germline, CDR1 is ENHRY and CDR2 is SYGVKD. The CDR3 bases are TGTGCCATCAGTAAGGGACAGAGCACAGATACGCAGTATTTT. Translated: CAISKGQSTDTQYF.

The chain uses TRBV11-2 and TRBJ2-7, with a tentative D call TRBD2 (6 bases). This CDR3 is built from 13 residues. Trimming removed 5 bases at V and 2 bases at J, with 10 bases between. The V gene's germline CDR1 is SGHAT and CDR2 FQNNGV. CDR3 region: CASSPGLTYEQYF. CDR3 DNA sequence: TGTGCCAGCAGCCCCGGACTAACCTACGAGCAGTACTTC.

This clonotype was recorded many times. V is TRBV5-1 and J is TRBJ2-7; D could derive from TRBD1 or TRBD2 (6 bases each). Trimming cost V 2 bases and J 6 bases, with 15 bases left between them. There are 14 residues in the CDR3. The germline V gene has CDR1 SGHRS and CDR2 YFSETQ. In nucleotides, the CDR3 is TGCGCCAGCAGCTTCGGTCGAGAGGGGGGCGAGCAGTACTTC. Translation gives CASSFGREGGEQYF.

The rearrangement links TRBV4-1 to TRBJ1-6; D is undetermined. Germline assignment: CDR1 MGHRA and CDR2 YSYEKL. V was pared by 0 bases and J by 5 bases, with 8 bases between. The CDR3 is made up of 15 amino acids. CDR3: CASSQDTADNSPLHF. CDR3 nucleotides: TGCGCCAGCAGCCAAGATACAGCTGATAATTCACCCCTCCACTTT.

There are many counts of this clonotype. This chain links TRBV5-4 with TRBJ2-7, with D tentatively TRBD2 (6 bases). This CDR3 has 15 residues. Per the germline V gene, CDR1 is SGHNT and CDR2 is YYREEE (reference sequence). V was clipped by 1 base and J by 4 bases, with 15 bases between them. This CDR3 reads CASSLSTGLNYEQYF. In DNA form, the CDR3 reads TGTGCCAGCAGCTTGAGCACGGGACTTAATTACGAGCAGTACTTC. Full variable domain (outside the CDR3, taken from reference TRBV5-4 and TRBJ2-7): ETGVTQSPTHLIKTRGQQVTLRCSSQSGHNTVSWYQQALGQGPQFIFQYYREEENGRGNFPPRFSGLQFPNYSSELNVNALELDDSALYLCASSLSTGLNYEQYFGPGTRLTVT.

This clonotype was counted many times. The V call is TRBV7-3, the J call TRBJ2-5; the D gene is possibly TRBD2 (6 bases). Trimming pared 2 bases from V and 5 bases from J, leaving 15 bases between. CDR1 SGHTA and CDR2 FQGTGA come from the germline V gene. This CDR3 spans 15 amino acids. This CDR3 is CASSLVGGPRETQYF. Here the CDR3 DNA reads TGTGCCAGCAGCTTAGTGGGAGGCCCCCGGGAGACCCAGTACTTC.

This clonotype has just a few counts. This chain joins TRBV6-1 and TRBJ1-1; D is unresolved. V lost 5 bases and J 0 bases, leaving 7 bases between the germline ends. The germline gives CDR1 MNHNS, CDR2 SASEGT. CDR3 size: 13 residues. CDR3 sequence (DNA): TGTGCCAGCAGTCAGAACCTGAACACTGAAGCTTTCTTT. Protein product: CASSQNLNTEAFF.

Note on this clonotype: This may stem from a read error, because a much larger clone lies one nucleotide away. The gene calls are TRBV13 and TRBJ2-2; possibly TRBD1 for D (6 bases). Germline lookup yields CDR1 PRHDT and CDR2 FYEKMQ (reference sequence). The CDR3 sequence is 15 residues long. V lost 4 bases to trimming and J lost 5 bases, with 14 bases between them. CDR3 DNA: TGTGCCAGCAGCTATCGGGGCAGGGGAACCGGGGAGCTGTTTTTT. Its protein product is CASSYRGRGTGELFF.

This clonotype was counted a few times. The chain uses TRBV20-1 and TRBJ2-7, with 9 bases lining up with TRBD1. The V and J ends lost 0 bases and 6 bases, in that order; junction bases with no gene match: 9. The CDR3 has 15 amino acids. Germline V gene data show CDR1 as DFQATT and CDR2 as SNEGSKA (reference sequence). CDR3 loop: CSARDVRTGESEQYF. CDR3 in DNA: TGCAGTGCTAGAGATGTCAGGACAGGGGAGAGCGAGCAGTACTTC.

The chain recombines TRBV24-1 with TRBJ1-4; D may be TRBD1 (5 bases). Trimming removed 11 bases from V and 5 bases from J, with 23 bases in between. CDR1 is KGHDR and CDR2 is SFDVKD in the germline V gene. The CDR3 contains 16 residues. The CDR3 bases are TGTGCCATCTGGCTAAGGGGCGCATCCCCGAATGAAAAACTGTTTTTT. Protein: CAIWLRGASPNEKLFF.

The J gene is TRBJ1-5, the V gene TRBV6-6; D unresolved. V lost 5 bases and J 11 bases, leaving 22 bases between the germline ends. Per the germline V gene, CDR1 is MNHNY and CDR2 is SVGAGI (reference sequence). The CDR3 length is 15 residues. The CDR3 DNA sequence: TGTGCCAGCAGTCCCGGACTAGCGGGAGGTGAGACCCAGCATTTT. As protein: CASSPGLAGGETQHF.

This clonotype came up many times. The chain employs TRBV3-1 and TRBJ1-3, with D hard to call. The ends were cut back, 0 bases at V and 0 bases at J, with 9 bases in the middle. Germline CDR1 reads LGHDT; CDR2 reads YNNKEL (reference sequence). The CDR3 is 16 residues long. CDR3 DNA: TGTGCCAGCAGCCAAGAAGGTGCAAGCTCTGGAAACACCATATATTTT. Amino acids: CASSQEGASSGNTIYF.

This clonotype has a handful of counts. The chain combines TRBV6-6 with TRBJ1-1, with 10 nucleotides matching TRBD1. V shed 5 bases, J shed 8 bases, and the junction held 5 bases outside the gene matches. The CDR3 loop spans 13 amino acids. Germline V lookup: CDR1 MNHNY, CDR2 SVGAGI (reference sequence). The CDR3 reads CASSPDRGGEAFF. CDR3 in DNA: TGTGCCAGCAGTCCGGACAGGGGGGGAGAAGCTTTCTTT.

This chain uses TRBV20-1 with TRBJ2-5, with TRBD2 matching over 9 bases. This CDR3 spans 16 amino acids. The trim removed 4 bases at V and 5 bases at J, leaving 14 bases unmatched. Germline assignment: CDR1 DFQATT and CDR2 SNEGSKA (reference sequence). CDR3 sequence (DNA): TGCAGTGCTACGGTGGCTAGCGGGGCGGGCGGGGAGACCCAGTACTTC. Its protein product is CSATVASGAGGETQYF.

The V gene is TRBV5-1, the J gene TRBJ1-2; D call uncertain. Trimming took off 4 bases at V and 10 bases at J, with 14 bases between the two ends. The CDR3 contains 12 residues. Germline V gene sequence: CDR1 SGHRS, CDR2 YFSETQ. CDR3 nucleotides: TGCGCCAGCAGCGGGAGCGGCCGCGCCTACACCTTC. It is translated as CASSGSGRAYTF.

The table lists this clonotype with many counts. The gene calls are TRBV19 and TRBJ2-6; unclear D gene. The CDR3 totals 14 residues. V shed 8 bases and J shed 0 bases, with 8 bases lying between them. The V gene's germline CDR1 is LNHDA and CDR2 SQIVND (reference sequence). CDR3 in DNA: TGTGCCAGTCGGGCTAGCTCTGGGGCCAACGTCCTGACTTTC. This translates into CASRASSGANVLTF.

The chain's CDR3 is CARRTGQVTGNTIYF. The CDR3 DNA sequence: TGTGCTAGGAGGACAGGGCAGGTTACTGGAAACACCATATATTTT. The V call is TRBV25-1, the J call TRBJ1-3, with 8 bases lining up with TRBD1. CDR3 length equals 15 residues. Germline lookup yields CDR1 MGHDK and CDR2 SYGVNS.

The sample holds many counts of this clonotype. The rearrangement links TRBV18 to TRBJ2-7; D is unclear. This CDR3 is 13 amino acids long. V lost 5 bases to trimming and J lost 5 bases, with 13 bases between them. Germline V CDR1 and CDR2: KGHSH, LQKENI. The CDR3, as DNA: TGTGCCAGCTCAGAACTTTCCGAGGACGAGCAGTACTTC. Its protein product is CASSELSEDEQYF.

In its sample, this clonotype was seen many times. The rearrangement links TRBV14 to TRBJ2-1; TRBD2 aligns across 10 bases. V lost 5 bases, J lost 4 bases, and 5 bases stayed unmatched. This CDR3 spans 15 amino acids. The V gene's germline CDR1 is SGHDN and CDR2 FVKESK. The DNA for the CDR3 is TGTGCCAGCAGCGGTCTAGCGGGAGCGTACAATGAGCAGTTCTTC. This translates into CASSGLAGAYNEQFF.

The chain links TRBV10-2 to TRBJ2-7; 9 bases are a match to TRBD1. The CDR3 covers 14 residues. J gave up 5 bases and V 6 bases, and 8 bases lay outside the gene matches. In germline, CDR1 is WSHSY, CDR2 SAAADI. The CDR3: CASSSGTGIHEQYF. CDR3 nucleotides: TGCGCCAGCAGCTCCGGGACAGGGATCCACGAGCAGTACTTC.

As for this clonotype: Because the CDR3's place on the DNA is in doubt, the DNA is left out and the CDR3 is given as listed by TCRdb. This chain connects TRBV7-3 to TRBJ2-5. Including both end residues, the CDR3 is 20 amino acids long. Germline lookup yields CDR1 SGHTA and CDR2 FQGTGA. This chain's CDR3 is CASSRAMNTEAFFGQETQYF.

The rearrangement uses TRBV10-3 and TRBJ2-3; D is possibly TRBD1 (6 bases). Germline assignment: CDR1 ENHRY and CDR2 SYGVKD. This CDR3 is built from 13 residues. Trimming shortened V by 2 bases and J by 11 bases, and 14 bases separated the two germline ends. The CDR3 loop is CAISEADSNEQYF. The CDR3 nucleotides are TGTGCCATCAGTGAGGCGGACAGCAATGAGCAGTATTTT.

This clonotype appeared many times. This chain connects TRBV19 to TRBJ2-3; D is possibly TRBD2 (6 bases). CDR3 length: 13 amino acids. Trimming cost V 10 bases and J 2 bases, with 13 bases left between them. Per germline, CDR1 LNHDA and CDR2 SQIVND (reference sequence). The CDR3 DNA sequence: TGTGCCACCTCCCTAGCGTCCACAGATACGCAGTATTTT. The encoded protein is CATSLASTDTQYF.

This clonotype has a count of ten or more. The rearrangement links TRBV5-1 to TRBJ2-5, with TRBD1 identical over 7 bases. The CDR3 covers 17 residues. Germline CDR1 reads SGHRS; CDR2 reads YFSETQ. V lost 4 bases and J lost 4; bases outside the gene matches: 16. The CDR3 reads CASSPPSDRDERETQYF. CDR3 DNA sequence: TGCGCCAGCAGCCCGCCAAGCGACAGGGACGAGCGAGAGACCCAGTACTTC.

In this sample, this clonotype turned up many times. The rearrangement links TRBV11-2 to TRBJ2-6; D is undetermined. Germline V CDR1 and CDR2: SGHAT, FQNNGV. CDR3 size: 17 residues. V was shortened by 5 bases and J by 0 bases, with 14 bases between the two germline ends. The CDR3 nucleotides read TGTGCCAGCAGCCCCACATGGGCCCCCTCTGGGGCCAACGTCCTGACTTTC. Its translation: CASSPTWAPSGANVLTF.